The next 26 T cell receptor beta chains were all read from a single sample in a study of STAT5B mutations in CD4+ large granular lymphocyte leukemia. Profiling relied on immunoSEQ multiplex PCR, and the TCRdb table lists in-frame clones only, not all of them. The data contain nearly 35,000 clones, around 80% of them singletons. Sequencing used CD4+ T cells from blood buffy coats. The origin of the receptors is a human donor in good health.

A few counts support this clone. J is TRBJ1-1 and V is TRBV2; a weak D match, TRBD1 (6 bases). Looked up from germline, CDR1 is SNHLY and CDR2 is FYNNEI. Trimming removed 6 bases at V and 3 bases at J, with 14 bases between. This CDR3 is built from 14 residues. This chain's CDR3 is CASSPPDSYTEAFF. DNA for the CDR3: TGTGCCAGCAGCCCCCCGGACAGTTACACTGAAGCTTTCTTT. The full variable domain, rest sourced from reference TRBV2 and TRBJ1-1, is EPEVTQTPSHQVTQMGQEVILRCVPISNHLYFYWYRQILGQKVEFLVSFYNNEISEKSEIFDDQFSVERPDGSNFTLKIRSTKLEDSAMYFCASSPPDSYTEAFFGQGTRLTVV.

V is TRBV2 and J is TRBJ1-2; D ambiguous. The CDR3 extends over 13 amino acids. Looked up from germline, CDR1 is SNHLY and CDR2 is FYNNEI. With 3 bases removed from V and 7 bases from J, the gap between germline ends came to 12 bases. CDR3 nucleotides: TGTGCCAGCAGTGACCCGACTCCCCGTGGCTACACCTTC. The encoded protein is CASSDPTPRGYTF.

The chain couples TRBV6-5 to TRBJ2-7; a weak D match, TRBD2 (5 bases). The CDR3 has 14 amino acids. Germline lookup yields CDR1 MNHEY and CDR2 SVGAGI. V was trimmed by 6 bases and J by 2 bases, leaving 14 bases between them. As DNA, the CDR3 is TGTGCCAGCAGCCCTTCCACCGGGACCTACGAGCAGTACTTC. It codes for CASSPSTGTYEQYF.

V is TRBV27 and J is TRBJ2-1, with D possibly TRBD2 on 7 matching bases. Germline assignment: CDR1 MNHEY and CDR2 SMNVEV (reference sequence). This CDR3 has 15 residues. Trimming pared 2 bases from V and 5 bases from J, leaving 13 bases between. CDR3 sequence reads: CASSLRGGPHNEQFF. For the CDR3, the DNA is TGTGCCAGCAGTTTAAGGGGGGGGCCCCACAATGAGCAGTTCTTC.

J is TRBJ1-4 and V is TRBV6-6, with D possibly TRBD1 on 5 matching bases. Trimming left V 6 bases short and J 11 bases short, with 16 bases between. This CDR3 comprises 13 residues. Germline assignment: CDR1 MNHNY and CDR2 SVGAGI (reference sequence). CDR3 nucleotide sequence: TGTGCCAGCAGGGCTCAGGGAGTTGGGAAACTGTTTTTT. Translated, it gives CASRAQGVGKLFF.

The chain uses TRBV28 and TRBJ1-3; D remains ambiguous. Trimming stripped 3 bases from V and 3 bases from J, with 12 bases between. CDR1 is MDHEN, CDR2 SYDVKM, per germline. The CDR3 length is 15 residues. This chain's CDR3 is CASSFMGSGGNTIYF. The CDR3 nucleotides are TGTGCCAGCAGTTTTATGGGCTCGGGTGGAAACACCATATATTTT.

The chain combines TRBV5-1 with TRBJ2-1, with 7 bases aligning to TRBD2. V gave up 2 bases and J gave up 2 bases; unmatched junction bases: 7. This CDR3 contains 16 residues. The germline gives CDR1 SGHRS, CDR2 YFSETQ. The CDR3 region is CASSLELAPTYNEQFF. The CDR3 DNA follows: TGCGCCAGCAGCTTAGAACTAGCGCCTACCTACAATGAGCAGTTCTTC.

This chain links TRBV2 with TRBJ1-2; weak D call: TRBD1 (5 bases). Trimming stripped 5 bases from V and 7 bases from J, with 20 bases between. Germline CDR1 is SNHLY and CDR2 is FYNNEI. CDR3 size: 15 residues. This CDR3 is CASSTRDVGLSGYTF. The DNA of the CDR3 is TGTGCCAGCAGTACCCGGGACGTTGGTTTGAGTGGCTACACCTTC.

This chain joins TRBV14 and TRBJ2-5, with 8 positions matching TRBD2. CDR1 is SGHDN and CDR2 is FVKESK in the germline V gene. This CDR3 spans 16 amino acids. J lost 2 bases, V lost 0 bases, and 5 bases had no gene match. CDR3 region: CASSQEGAGAQETQYF. The DNA of the CDR3 is TGTGCCAGCAGCCAAGAGGGAGCGGGGGCGCAAGAGACCCAGTACTTC. Supplemented by reference TRBV14 and TRBJ2-5, the full variable domain reads EAGVTQFPSHSVIEKGQTVTLRCDPISGHDNLYWYRRVMGKEIKFLLHFVKESKQDESGMPNNRFLAERTGGTYSTLKVQPAELEDSGVYFCASSQEGAGAQETQYFGPGTRLLVL.

The V call is TRBV9, the J call TRBJ1-5; 8 bases are a match to TRBD1. CDR1 is SGDLS and CDR2 is YYNGEE in the germline V gene. The CDR3 consists of 14 residues. V lost 3 bases, J lost 6 bases, and 5 bases stayed unmatched. CDR3 in amino acids: CASSAGQGGQPQHF. The CDR3 DNA sequence: TGTGCCAGCAGCGCAGGACAGGGCGGTCAGCCCCAGCATTTT.

The chain has TRBV19 and TRBJ2-1, with D tentatively TRBD2 (6 bases). With 4 bases removed from V and 10 bases from J, the gap between germline ends came to 17 bases. The CDR3 extends over 14 amino acids. Germline CDR1 and CDR2: LNHDA and SQIVND (reference sequence). CDR3 coding DNA: TGTGCCAGTAGTAGGAGGGAGGAATTCGACGAGCAGTTCTTC. Residues: CASSRREEFDEQFF.

The chain links TRBV12-5 to TRBJ1-1; no firm D call. V lost 5 bases and J lost 1, with 17 bases in between. From germline, CDR1 is LGHNT and CDR2 FRNRAP. This CDR3 is 16 amino acids long. The CDR3 DNA reads as TGTGCTAGTGGTCCCCCACGTCCTGGGCGGAACACTGAAGCTTTCTTT. It codes for CASGPPRPGRNTEAFF.

This sequence joins TRBV5-6 and TRBJ1-1, with a possible D match to TRBD1 (6 bases). The V end lost 0 bases, the J end lost 4 bases, and 19 bases lay between the germline ends. From germline, CDR1 is SGHDT and CDR2 YYEEEE. The CDR3 totals 17 residues. In DNA form, the CDR3 reads TGTGCCAGCAGCTTGGCCGGGGCAGGGGATTCAACCACTGAAGCTTTCTTT. Amino acids: CASSLAGAGDSTTEAFF.

The chain links TRBV11-2 to TRBJ2-1; TRBD2 aligns across 8 bases. CDR1 and CDR2 from the germline V gene are SGHAT and FQNNGV. This CDR3 contains 17 residues. V dropped 2 bases and J dropped 4; count of bases not matched to a gene: 10. The DNA for the CDR3 is TGTGCCAGCAGCTTAAGAGGGAGCGGGAGACTATACAATGAGCAGTTCTTC. Translated, it gives CASSLRGSGRLYNEQFF.

This chain connects TRBV6-5 to TRBJ2-7, with D maybe TRBD2 (5 bases). The CDR3 covers 15 residues. V shed 6 bases and J shed 0 bases, with 15 bases lying between them. The germline V gene has CDR1 MNHEY and CDR2 SVGAGI. The chain's CDR3 is CASRVPGGSSYEQYF. The CDR3 nucleotides are TGTGCCAGCAGGGTCCCGGGTGGGAGCTCCTACGAGCAGTACTTC.

The chain recombines TRBV30 with TRBJ2-7, with D perhaps TRBD2 (5 bases). CDR1 and CDR2 (germline): GTSNPN, SVGIG (reference sequence). Trimming took 2 bases from V and 3 from J, leaving 11 bases between them. CDR3 length equals 13 residues. This CDR3 reads CAWSYGGLYEQYF. The CDR3 DNA follows: TGTGCCTGGAGTTACGGCGGGCTCTACGAGCAGTACTTC.

The rearrangement links TRBV19 to TRBJ1-5, with a tentative D call TRBD1 (6 bases). Trimming cost V 10 bases and J 0 bases, with 16 bases left between them. The CDR3 covers 15 residues. Germline V CDR1 and CDR2: LNHDA, SQIVND (reference sequence). CDR3 loop: CATDHGQTSNQPQHF. DNA for the CDR3: TGTGCCACCGACCACGGACAGACTAGCAATCAGCCCCAGCATTTT.

The genes are TRBV7-9 and TRBJ2-2; D unclear. The germline gives CDR1 SEHNR, CDR2 FQNEAQ (reference sequence). The V end lost 3 bases, the J end lost 10 bases, and 6 bases lay between the germline ends. CDR3 size: 11 residues. The DNA of the CDR3 is TGTGCCAGCAGCTTGCTTGAGGAGCTGTTTTTT. This sequence encodes CASSLLEELFF.

The chain recombines TRBV13 with TRBJ1-5; possibly TRBD1 for D (6 bases). The V gene lost 0 bases and the J gene lost 2 bases, with 11 bases spanning the gap. The CDR3 runs to 16 residues. Germline V CDR1 and CDR2: PRHDT, FYEKMQ (reference sequence). The CDR3 DNA sequence: TGTGCCAGCAGCTTAGGGAGGGGGGGTGGCAATCAGCCCCAGCATTTT. Encoded protein: CASSLGRGGGNQPQHF.

This clone was recorded a few times. The chain is built from TRBV5-4 and TRBJ2-3, with TRBD2 identical over 10 bases. Germline loops: CDR1 SGHNT, CDR2 YYREEE (reference sequence). The CDR3 has 14 amino acids. The trim removed 4 bases at V and 7 bases at J, leaving 6 bases unmatched. The CDR3 region has the DNA TGTGCCAGCAGCCGGCAGCGGGAGGGAAATACGCAGTATTTT. It specifies CASSRQREGNTQYF.

This clone was detected only once. This chain joins TRBV10-1 and TRBJ2-4; 8 bases are a match to TRBD1. Germline CDR1 is WNHNN and CDR2 is SYGVQD (reference sequence). CDR3 length: 13 residues. With V trimmed by 5 bases and J by 8 bases, 5 bases remained unmatched. The CDR3 sequence: CASSRTGWYIQYF. CDR3 DNA: TGCGCCAGCAGTAGGACAGGGTGGTACATTCAGTACTTC.

The rearrangement uses TRBV7-9 and TRBJ2-7, with 8 nucleotides matching TRBD2. Germline CDR1 is SEHNR and CDR2 is FQNEAQ (reference sequence). Trimming took 0 bases from V and 0 from J; bases not matched to a gene: 7. This CDR3 spans 17 amino acids. The CDR3 DNA reads TGTGCCAGCAGCTTAGCGCGGGGGGCCGCGTTCTCCTACGAGCAGTACTTC. Protein sequence: CASSLARGAAFSYEQYF.

This clone was observed a few times. The chain carries TRBV7-9 and TRBJ1-5; perhaps TRBD1 as D (5 bases). The CDR3 covers 16 residues. V lost 4 bases, J lost 5 bases, and 18 bases lay in between. The germline CDR1 and CDR2 sequences are SEHNR and FQNEAQ (reference sequence). CDR3 nucleotides: TGTGCCAGCAGCTATTCCCTCAGGGCGGGTGATCAGCCCCAGCATTTT. Amino acid sequence: CASSYSLRAGDQPQHF.

This clone came up once. The CDR3 reads CASSQDSAGGRGYTF. Here the CDR3 DNA reads TGTGCCAGCAGCCAAGACTCCGCAGGGGGCAGAGGCTACACCTTC. This sequence joins TRBV4-2 and TRBJ1-2, with 8 bases aligning to TRBD1. Germline assignment: CDR1 LGHNA and CDR2 YNFKEQ. The CDR3 is 15 amino acids. V lost 0 bases and J lost 8; bases outside the gene matches: 8.

This clone appeared a single time. The J gene is TRBJ1-1, the V gene TRBV14, with D possibly TRBD1 on 6 matching bases. Trimming took 3 bases from V and 4 from J, leaving 18 bases between them. This CDR3 contains 16 residues. Germline CDR1 is SGHDN and CDR2 is FVKESK. In DNA form, the CDR3 reads TGTGCCAGCAGCCATTCTCAGGGGTGGTTTCGCACTGAAGCTTTCTTT. This codes for CASSHSQGWFRTEAFF. The full variable domain, with the rest looked up from reference TRBV14 and TRBJ1-1, is EAGVTQFPSHSVIEKGQTVTLRCDPISGHDNLYWYRRVMGKEIKFLLHFVKESKQDESGMPNNRFLAERTGGTYSTLKVQPAELEDSGVYFCASSHSQGWFRTEAFFGQGTRLTVV.

CDR3 in amino acids: CASSEQTNTEAFF. The CDR3 DNA follows: TGTGCCAGCAGTGAACAGACGAACACTGAAGCTTTCTTT. V usage is TRBV6-1 and J usage is TRBJ1-1; D uncertain. CDR3 length equals 13 residues. Trimming stripped 2 bases from V and 1 base from J, with 5 bases between. Germline assignment: CDR1 MNHNS and CDR2 SASEGT.